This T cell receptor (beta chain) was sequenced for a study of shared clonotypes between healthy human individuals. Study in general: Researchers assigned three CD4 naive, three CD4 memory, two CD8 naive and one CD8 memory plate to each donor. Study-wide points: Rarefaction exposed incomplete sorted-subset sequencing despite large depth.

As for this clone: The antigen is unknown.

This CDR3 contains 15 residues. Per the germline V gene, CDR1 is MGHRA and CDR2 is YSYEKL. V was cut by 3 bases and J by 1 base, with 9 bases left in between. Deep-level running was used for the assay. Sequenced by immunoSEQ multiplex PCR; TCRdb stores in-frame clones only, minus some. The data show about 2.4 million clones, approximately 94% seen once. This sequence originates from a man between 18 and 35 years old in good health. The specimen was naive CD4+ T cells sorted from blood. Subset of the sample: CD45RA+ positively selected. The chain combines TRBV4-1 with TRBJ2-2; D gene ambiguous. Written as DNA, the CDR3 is TGCGCCAGCAGCCATTTTTCGGTGAACACCGGGGAGCTGTTTTTT. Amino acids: CASSHFSVNTGELFF.